The text below deals with one T cell receptor beta chain. What it binds is unknown. Thyroid surgery had not been preceded by any treatment in any patient. This CDR3 is 12 amino acids long. V lost 4 bases to trimming and J lost 7 bases, with 11 bases between them. The germline CDR1 and CDR2 sequences are SGHRS and YFSETQ. This specimen comes from a study of metastatic and nonmetastatic thyroid tumors. Study-level background: Blood and tumor or nodule tissue repertoires from malignant and benign thyroid patients were compared. Study results and caveats: Reports indicated that malignant thyroid tumors showed significantly higher TCR beta diversity than benign nodules did, in blood and tumor.

Original data processing: The distant-metastasis classifier for papillary thyroid cancer was built from CDR3 differences across clinicopathological groups. TCRdb ran MiXCR on the PCR reads. V and J calls and clone size were set by TCRdb, not the authors. The sample lists 25,000 to 35,000 clones, about 10% occurring once. The J gene is TRBJ1-1, the V gene TRBV5-1; D is perhaps TRBD1 (6 bases). This TCR came from a female donor with papillary thyroid cancer or a benign thyroid nodule (not recorded which). Some clones in this sample may be carry-over from other donors' samples. Sequencing was carried out using blood. CDR3 loop: CASSRSGVEAFF. The CDR3 region has the DNA TGCGCCAGCAGCCGATCAGGGGTTGAAGCTTTCTTT.